Listed below are T cell receptor beta chains from one sample, sequenced in a study of shared clonotypes between healthy human individuals. This table comes from immunoSEQ multiplex PCR, and its TCRdb copy is limited to in-frame clones, with some not included. The data hold nearly 2 million clones, with approximately 94% observed a single time. The sequencing sample was made of naive CD8+ T cells sorted from blood. The receptors stem from a man aged 18-30 years in good health. Each CDR3 is given with its conserved first and last residue. The D gene is left open where the match is weak.

>-|TRBJ2-3|TRBV27|15
TGTGCCAGCAGTTTCGTGGCGGGTCTCACAGATACGCAGTATTTT
CASSFVAGLTDTQYF
>TRBD1|TRBJ2-7|TRBV19|15
TGTGCCAGTACCCTGGGCCCCGGGACAGGGGCCGAGCAGTACTTC
CASTLGPGTGAEQYF
>TRBD1|TRBJ1-4|TRBV11-2|14
TGTGCCAGCAGCCCCGGGACAGGATTTGAAAAACTGTTTTTT
CASSPGTGFEKLFF
>TRBD1|TRBJ2-1|TRBV13|16
TGTGCCAGCAGCCCCGACCGGGACAGGGGGGTCGATGAGCAGTTCTTC
CASSPDRDRGVDEQFF
>-|TRBJ1-1|TRBV9|14
TGTGCCAGCAGCGTAGGAGGGTCGGACACTGAAGCTTTCTTT
CASSVGGSDTEAFF
>TRBD1|TRBJ1-2|TRBV9|15
TGTGCCAGCAGCGTAGGGGGACAGGGGTTGTATGGCTACACCTTC
CASSVGGQGLYGYTF
>TRBD1|TRBJ1-1|TRBV9|16
TGTGCCAGCAGCGTAGGTACAGGGGGCAGGAACACTGAAGCTTTCTTT
CASSVGTGGRNTEAFF
>-|TRBJ1-2|TRBV6-5|15
TGTGCCAGCACCGCGGGGAGGCAGTTCCTGTATGGCTACACCTTC
CASTAGRQFLYGYTF
>-|TRBJ2-2|TRBV10-3|15
TGTGCCATCTCAAGTGAAAGAGAAGGGACCGGGGAGCTGTTTTTT
CAISSEREGTGELFF
>-|TRBJ2-7|TRBV19|13
TGTGCCAGTGGTCTAACTATTCTCTACGAGCAGTACTTC
CASGLTILYEQYF